One sample yielded the 22 T cell receptor beta chains listed below, sequenced in a study of PD-L1 blockade in urothelial cancer. Produced via immunoSEQ multiplex PCR; TCRdb's table is partial and in-frame only. The sample has some 54,000 clones, about 80% seen once; the top ten hold 5.5% to 7%. Source: PBMCs, taken around atezolizumab (anti-PD-L1) treatment. Receptors were obtained from a man aged 35-49 years with urothelial cancer.

This clone has a count of ten or more. The chain couples TRBV28 to TRBJ1-2; D remains unclear. The CDR3 extends over 14 amino acids. The germline gives CDR1 MDHEN, CDR2 SYDVKM. V lost 7 bases, J lost 6 bases, and 18 bases lay in between. The CDR3 loop is CASNLPGGLHGYTF. The CDR3 region has the DNA TGTGCCAGCAATTTGCCAGGAGGGCTCCATGGCTACACCTTC.

V usage is TRBV6-6 and J usage is TRBJ1-1; 7 positions match TRBD1. CDR3 size: 16 residues. CDR1 and CDR2 from the germline V gene are MNHNY and SVGAGI (reference sequence). V gave up 4 bases and J gave up 0 bases; unmatched junction bases: 8. The CDR3 protein is CASSLARGGLNTEAFF. CDR3 nucleotides: TGTGCCAGCAGTTTGGCGCGAGGGGGCTTGAACACTGAAGCTTTCTTT.

The chain employs TRBV28 and TRBJ1-4; 7 nucleotides agree with TRBD1. CDR3 length: 14 residues. CDR1 is MDHEN and CDR2 is SYDVKM in the germline V gene. The V segment lost 6 bases and the J segment 5 bases; nucleotides outside the gene matches: 6. CDR3: CASRLLTGNEKLFF. The DNA for the CDR3 is TGTGCCAGCAGACTTTTGACAGGGAATGAAAAACTGTTTTTT.

The V gene is TRBV19, the J gene TRBJ1-5; 9 bases fit TRBD1. V was pared by 7 bases and J by 6 bases, with 10 bases of the junction left unmatched. Germline assignment: CDR1 LNHDA and CDR2 SQIVND (reference sequence). This CDR3 spans 15 amino acids. This chain's CDR3 is CASTMGQGGIQPQHF. DNA for the CDR3: TGTGCCAGTACCATGGGACAGGGTGGCATTCAGCCCCAGCATTTT.

This clone was seen a few times. In nucleotides, the CDR3 is TGTGCCAGCAGTTACTCGTTTTCCAGGGACGAGCAGTACTTC. Its translation is CASSYSFSRDEQYF. The V gene is TRBV6-5, the J gene TRBJ2-7, with D possibly TRBD1 on 5 matching bases. Trimming pared 0 bases from V and 5 bases from J, leaving 11 bases between. The CDR3 loop spans 14 amino acids. Germline CDR1 and CDR2: MNHEY and SVGAGI.

The chain employs TRBV14 and TRBJ2-4; 9 bases map to TRBD1. The germline gives CDR1 SGHDN, CDR2 FVKESK. The CDR3 contains 14 residues. The V gene end was trimmed by 4 bases and the J gene end by 9 bases; junction bases not matched to a gene: 7. CDR3 sequence: CASSRGQGFGIQYF. CDR3 nucleotide sequence: TGTGCCAGCAGCCGCGGACAGGGGTTTGGCATTCAGTACTTC.

This chain connects TRBV28 to TRBJ2-6, with 7 bases identical to TRBD1. Trimming cost V 6 bases and J 0 bases; bases outside gene matches: 11. Per germline, CDR1 MDHEN and CDR2 SYDVKM. The CDR3 runs to 18 residues. The CDR3 loop reads CASRSFGTDVSGANVLTF. DNA for the CDR3: TGTGCCAGCAGAAGTTTTGGGACAGACGTCTCTGGGGCCAACGTCCTGACTTTC.

This clone was seen only once. The V and J genes are TRBV2 and TRBJ1-5; D possibly corresponds to TRBD1 (6 bases). CDR3 length equals 15 residues. Trimming cost V 6 bases and J 1 base, with 13 bases left between them. Germline CDR1 and CDR2: SNHLY and FYNNEI. Here the CDR3 reads CASSLDRTSNQPQHF. The CDR3 DNA is TGTGCCAGCAGCCTCGACAGGACCAGCAATCAGCCCCAGCATTTT.

The genes are TRBV6-5 and TRBJ1-3; tentatively, D is TRBD1 (6 bases). This CDR3 contains 14 residues. The ends were cut back, 0 bases at V and 4 bases at J, with 7 bases in the middle. Germline V gives CDR1 MNHEY, CDR2 SVGAGI. This chain's CDR3 is CASSYSGHGNTIYF. DNA for the CDR3: TGTGCCAGCAGTTACTCGGGACACGGAAACACCATATATTTT.

The chain links TRBV5-4 to TRBJ2-1; D is uncertain. V shed 0 bases and J shed 0 bases, with 7 bases lying between them. CDR1 and CDR2 from the germline V gene are SGHNT and YYREEE (reference sequence). The CDR3 runs 15 residues. For the CDR3, the DNA is TGTGCCAGCAGCTTGGAGGCTAGCTCCTACAATGAGCAGTTCTTC. It is translated as CASSLEASSYNEQFF. The full variable domain, in which reference TRBV5-4 and TRBJ2-1 provide the parts outside the CDR3, is ETGVTQSPTHLIKTRGQQVTLRCSSQSGHNTVSWYQQALGQGPQFIFQYYREEENGRGNFPPRFSGLQFPNYSSELNVNALELDDSALYLCASSLEASSYNEQFFGPGTRLTVL.

This clone was counted a single time. This chain joins TRBV23-1 and TRBJ1-2; TRBD1 agrees at 7 bases. TRBV23-1 is reported as an ORF; its role is uncertain. This CDR3 is built from 12 residues. The ends lost 10 bases at V and 8 bases at J; junction bases unmatched: 10. CDR3 sequence reads: CANSGGPMGYTF. The CDR3 DNA reads TGCGCCAACTCAGGGGGGCCGATGGGCTACACCTTC.

The V call is TRBV28, the J call TRBJ2-7, with 9 bases fitting TRBD1. The CDR3 extends over 14 amino acids. V lost 5 bases to trimming and J lost 0 bases; unmatched junction nucleotides: 2. Germline V gene lookup returns CDR1 MDHEN and CDR2 SYDVKM. The CDR3 spells CASSPTGGSYEQYF. The CDR3 coding sequence is TGTGCCAGCAGTCCGACAGGGGGCTCCTACGAGCAGTACTTC.

The chain joins TRBV11-1 to TRBJ2-6; 11 nucleotides match TRBD2. The J segment lost 13 bases and the V segment lost 4 bases, leaving 12 bases of the junction unmatched. CDR3 length: 16 residues. In germline, CDR1 is SGHAT, CDR2 FQDESV (reference sequence). The CDR3 nucleotides are TGTGCCAGCAGCTCACCGGGACTAGCGGCCCTTAGAGTCCTGACTTTC. Translated, it gives CASSSPGLAALRVLTF.

V usage is TRBV6-1 and J usage is TRBJ2-1; unclear D gene. Trimming left V 4 bases short and J 7 bases short, with 23 bases between. From germline, CDR1 is MNHNS and CDR2 SASEGT. The CDR3 is made up of 17 amino acids. The CDR3 protein is CASSAPPGAPPPNEQFF. Written as DNA, the CDR3 is TGTGCCAGCAGTGCGCCACCTGGAGCGCCGCCCCCAAATGAGCAGTTCTTC.

The chain uses TRBV12-5 and TRBJ2-5; D unclear. The germline gives CDR1 LGHNT, CDR2 FRNRAP. The CDR3 is made up of 11 amino acids. The germline V and J ends were trimmed by 3 bases and 5 bases, with 4 bases remaining between them. The CDR3 nucleotides read TGTGCTAGTGGTTTCCATGAGACCCAGTACTTC. Translated: CASGFHETQYF.

This clone was observed once. The chain employs TRBV29-1 and TRBJ1-1, with a possible D match to TRBD1 (5 bases). Looked up from germline, CDR1 is SQVTM and CDR2 is ANQGSEA. V dropped 5 bases and J dropped 5 bases, with 9 bases sitting between them. The CDR3 consists of 11 residues. CDR3 in DNA: TGCAGCGTTTCTAGGGGAACTGAAGCTTTCTTT. Residues: CSVSRGTEAFF. The full variable domain, with the rest looked up from reference TRBV29-1 and TRBJ1-1, is SAVISQKPSRDICQRGTSLTIQCQVDSQVTMMFWYRQQPGQSLTLIATANQGSEATYESGFVIDKFPISRPNLTFSTLTVSNMSPEDSSIYLCSVSRGTEAFFGQGTRLTVV.

The V call is TRBV5-4, the J call TRBJ2-1, with D uncertain. Trimming shortened V by 1 base and J by 7 bases, and 12 bases separated the two germline ends. Germline V gene lookup returns CDR1 SGHNT and CDR2 YYREEE (reference sequence). The CDR3 is made up of 14 amino acids. CDR3 in amino acids: CASSLSGLANEQFF. The DNA for the CDR3 is TGTGCCAGCAGCTTGTCAGGTCTGGCTAATGAGCAGTTCTTC.

The V call is TRBV23-1, the J call TRBJ2-4; 15 bases agree with TRBD2. TRBV23-1 is assigned to the ORF class and has an uncertain function. The CDR3 consists of 20 residues. The V gene end was trimmed by 7 bases and the J gene end by 0 bases; junction bases not matched to a gene: 13. The CDR3 nucleotides read TGCGCCAGCAACGGACTAGCGGGAGGGCAGGGGAGGGTAGCCAAAAACATTCAGTACTTC. It codes for CASNGLAGGQGRVAKNIQYF.

As regards this clone: At the DNA level, this CDR3 is encoded by other sequences in the same sample as well. The chain joins TRBV5-1 to TRBJ2-7, with D perhaps TRBD1 (5 bases). Looked up from germline, CDR1 is SGHRS and CDR2 is YFSETQ. The CDR3 has 15 amino acids. The V gene lost 0 bases and the J gene lost 1 base, with 11 bases spanning the gap. The CDR3 DNA is TGCGCCAGCAGCTTGGCCCCCGACAGATCCTACGAGCAGTACTTC. It encodes CASSLAPDRSYEQYF.

This CDR3 is CASSQDLGQLYNEQFF. In nucleotides, the CDR3 is TGTGCCAGCAGCCAAGATCTTGGACAGCTGTACAATGAGCAGTTCTTC. The chain carries TRBV14 and TRBJ2-1; TRBD1 is a possible D gene (6 bases). There are 16 residues in the CDR3. Germline V gene sequence: CDR1 SGHDN, CDR2 FVKESK. With 0 bases removed from V and 4 bases from J, the gap between germline ends came to 13 bases.

J is TRBJ1-1 and V is TRBV19; D uncertain. The CDR3 has 13 residues. Trimming took 1 base from V and 4 from J, leaving 7 bases between them. The V gene's germline CDR1 is LNHDA and CDR2 SQIVND (reference sequence). CDR3: CASSIGGSTEAFF. The CDR3 bases are TGTGCCAGTAGTATAGGTGGGAGCACTGAAGCTTTCTTT.

The chain is built from TRBV19 and TRBJ2-3; D remains unclear. With 4 bases removed from V and 5 bases from J, the gap between germline ends came to 4 bases. CDR3 length equals 11 residues. In germline, CDR1 is LNHDA, CDR2 SQIVND (reference sequence). CDR3 region: CASSTRDTQYF. The CDR3 bases are TGTGCCAGTAGTACCAGAGATACGCAGTATTTT.